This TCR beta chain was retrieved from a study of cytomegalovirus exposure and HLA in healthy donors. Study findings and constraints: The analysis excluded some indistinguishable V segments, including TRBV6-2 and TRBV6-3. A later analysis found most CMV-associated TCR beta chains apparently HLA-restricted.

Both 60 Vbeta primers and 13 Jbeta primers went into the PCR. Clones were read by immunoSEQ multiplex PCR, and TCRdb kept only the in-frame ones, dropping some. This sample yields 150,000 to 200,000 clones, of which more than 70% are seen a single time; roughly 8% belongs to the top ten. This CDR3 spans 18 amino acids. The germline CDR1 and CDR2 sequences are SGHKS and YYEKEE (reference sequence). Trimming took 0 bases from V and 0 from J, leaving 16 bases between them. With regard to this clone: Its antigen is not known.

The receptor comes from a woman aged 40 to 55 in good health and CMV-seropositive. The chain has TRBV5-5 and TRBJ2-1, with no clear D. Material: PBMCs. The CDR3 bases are TGTGCCAGCAGCTTGGTGTTGGCAGTTCCAAGCTCCTACAATGAGCAGTTCTTC. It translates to CASSLVLAVPSSYNEQFF.